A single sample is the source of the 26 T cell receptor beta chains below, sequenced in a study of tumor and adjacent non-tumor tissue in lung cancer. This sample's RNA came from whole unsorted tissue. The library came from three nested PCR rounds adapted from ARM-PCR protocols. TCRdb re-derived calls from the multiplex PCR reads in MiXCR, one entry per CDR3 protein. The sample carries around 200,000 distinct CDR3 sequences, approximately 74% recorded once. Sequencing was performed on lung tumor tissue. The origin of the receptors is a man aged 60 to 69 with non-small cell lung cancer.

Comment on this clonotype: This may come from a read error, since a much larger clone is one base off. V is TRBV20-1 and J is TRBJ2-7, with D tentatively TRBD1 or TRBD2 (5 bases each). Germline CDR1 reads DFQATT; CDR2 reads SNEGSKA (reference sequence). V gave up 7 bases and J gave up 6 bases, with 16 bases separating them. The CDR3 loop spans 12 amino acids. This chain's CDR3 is CSVGAIELEQYF. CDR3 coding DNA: TGCAGTGTCGGGGCCATCGAACTCGAGCAGTACTTC.

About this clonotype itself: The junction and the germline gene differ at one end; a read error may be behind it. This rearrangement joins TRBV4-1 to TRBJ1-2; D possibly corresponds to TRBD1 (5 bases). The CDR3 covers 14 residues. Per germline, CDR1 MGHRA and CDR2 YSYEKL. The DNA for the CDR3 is TGCGCCAGCAGCCAAGATGCGGGGCACCGTGGCCACACCTTC. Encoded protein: CASSQDAGHRGHTF.

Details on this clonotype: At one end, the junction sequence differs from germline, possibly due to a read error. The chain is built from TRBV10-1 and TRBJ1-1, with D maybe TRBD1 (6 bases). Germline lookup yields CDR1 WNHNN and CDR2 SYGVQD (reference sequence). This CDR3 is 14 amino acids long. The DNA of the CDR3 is TGCGCCAACAGTGAGGGGGACCCCCAAGCTGAAGCTTTCTTT. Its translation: CANSEGDPQAEAFF.

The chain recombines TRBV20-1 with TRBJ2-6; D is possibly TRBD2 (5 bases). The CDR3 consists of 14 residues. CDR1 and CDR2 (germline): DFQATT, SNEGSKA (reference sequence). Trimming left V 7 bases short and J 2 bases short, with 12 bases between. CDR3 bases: TGCAGTGGCGAGTGGGAGACTGGGGCCAACGTCCTGACTTTC. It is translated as CSGEWETGANVLTF.

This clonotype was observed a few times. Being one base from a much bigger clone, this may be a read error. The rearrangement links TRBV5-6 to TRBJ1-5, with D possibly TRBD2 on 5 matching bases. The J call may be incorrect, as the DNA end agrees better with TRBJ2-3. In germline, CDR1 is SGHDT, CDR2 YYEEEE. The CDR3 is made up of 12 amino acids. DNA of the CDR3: TGTGCCAGCAGCACGGGGTATCAGCCCCAGTATTTT. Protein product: CASSTGYQPQYF.

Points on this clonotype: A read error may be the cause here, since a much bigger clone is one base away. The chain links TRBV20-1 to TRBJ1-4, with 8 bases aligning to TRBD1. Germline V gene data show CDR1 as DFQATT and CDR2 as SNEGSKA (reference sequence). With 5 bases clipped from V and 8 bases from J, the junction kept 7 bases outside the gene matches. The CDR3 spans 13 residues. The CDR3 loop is CSAGGQVGEKLFF. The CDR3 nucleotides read TGCAGTGCTGGGGGACAGGTTGGGGAAAAACTGTTTTTT.

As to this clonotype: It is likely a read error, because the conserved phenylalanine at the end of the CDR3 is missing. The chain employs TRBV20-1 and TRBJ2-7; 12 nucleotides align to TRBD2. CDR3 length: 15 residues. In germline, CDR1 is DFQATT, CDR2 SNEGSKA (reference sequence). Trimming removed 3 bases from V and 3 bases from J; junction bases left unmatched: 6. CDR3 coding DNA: TGCAGTGCTAGCCCATGGACTAGCGGGAACTACGAGCAGTACTTA. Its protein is CSASPWTSGNYEQYL.

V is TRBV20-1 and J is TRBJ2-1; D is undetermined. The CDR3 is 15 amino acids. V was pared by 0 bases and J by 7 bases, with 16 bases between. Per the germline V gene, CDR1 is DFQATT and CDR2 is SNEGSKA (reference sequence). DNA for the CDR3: TGCAGTGCTAGAGATAGCTCGGTTAGATTGAATGAGCAGTTCTTC. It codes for CSARDSSVRLNEQFF.

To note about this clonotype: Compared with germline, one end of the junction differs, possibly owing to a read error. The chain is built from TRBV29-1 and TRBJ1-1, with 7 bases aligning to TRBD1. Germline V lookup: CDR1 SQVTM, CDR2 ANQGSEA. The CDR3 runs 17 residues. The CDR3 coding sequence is TGCAGCGTTGAATGGCCGGAGGGGGCCCTCGTAAACACTGAAGCTCTCTTT. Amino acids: CSVEWPEGALVNTEALF. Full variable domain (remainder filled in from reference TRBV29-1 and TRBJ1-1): SAVISQKPSRDICQRGTSLTIQCQVDSQVTMMFWYRQQPGQSLTLIATANQGSEATYESGFVIDKFPISRPNLTFSTLTVSNMSPEDSSIYLCSVEWPEGALVNTEALFGQGTRLTVV.

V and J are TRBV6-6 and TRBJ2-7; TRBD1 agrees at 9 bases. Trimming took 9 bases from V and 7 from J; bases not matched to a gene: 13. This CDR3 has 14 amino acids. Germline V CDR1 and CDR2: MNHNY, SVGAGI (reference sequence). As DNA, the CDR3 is TGTGCCAGAAGCCGGGGACAGGGTGCAAAAGAGCAGTACTTC. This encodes CARSRGQGAKEQYF.

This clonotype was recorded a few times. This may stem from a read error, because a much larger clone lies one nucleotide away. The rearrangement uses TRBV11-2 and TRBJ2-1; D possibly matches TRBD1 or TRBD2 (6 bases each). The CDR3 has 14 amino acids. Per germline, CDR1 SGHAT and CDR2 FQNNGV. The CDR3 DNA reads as TGTGCCAGCAGCTTAGCGGGGGCATACAGTGAGCAGTTCTTC. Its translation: CASSLAGAYSEQFF. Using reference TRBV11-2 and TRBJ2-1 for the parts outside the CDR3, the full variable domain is EAGVAQSPRYKIIEKRQSVAFWCNPISGHATLYWYQQILGQGPKLLIQFQNNGVVDDSQLPKDRFSAERLKGVDSTLKIQPAKLEDSAVYLCASSLAGAYSEQFFGPGTRLTVL.

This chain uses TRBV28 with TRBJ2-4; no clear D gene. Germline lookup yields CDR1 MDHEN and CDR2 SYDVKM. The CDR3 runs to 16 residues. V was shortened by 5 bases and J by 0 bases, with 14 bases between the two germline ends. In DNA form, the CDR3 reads TGTGCCAGCAGTCCCCAGGACGTACTAGCCAAAAACATTCAGTACTTC. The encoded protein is CASSPQDVLAKNIQYF.

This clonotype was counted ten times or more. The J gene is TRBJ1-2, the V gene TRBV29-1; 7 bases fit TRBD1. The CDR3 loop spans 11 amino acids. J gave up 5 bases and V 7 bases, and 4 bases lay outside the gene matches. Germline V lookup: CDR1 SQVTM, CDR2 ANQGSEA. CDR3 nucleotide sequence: TGCAGCGCTCGGGACAGATATGGCTACACCTTC. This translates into CSARDRYGYTF.

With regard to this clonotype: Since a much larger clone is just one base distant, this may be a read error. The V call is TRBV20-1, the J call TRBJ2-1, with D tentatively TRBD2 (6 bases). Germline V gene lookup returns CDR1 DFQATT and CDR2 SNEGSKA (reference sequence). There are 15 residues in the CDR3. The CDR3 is CSARVPGGSGNEEFF. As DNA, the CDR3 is TGCAGTGCCAGGGTACCCGGGGGTTCTGGTAATGAGGAGTTCTTC.

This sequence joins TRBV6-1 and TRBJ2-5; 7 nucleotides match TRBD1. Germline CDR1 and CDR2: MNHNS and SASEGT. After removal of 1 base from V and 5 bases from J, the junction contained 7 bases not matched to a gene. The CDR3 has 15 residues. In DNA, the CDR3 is TGTGCCAGCAGTGAAGGGGGATACAGGGGTGAGACCCAGTACTTC. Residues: CASSEGGYRGETQYF.

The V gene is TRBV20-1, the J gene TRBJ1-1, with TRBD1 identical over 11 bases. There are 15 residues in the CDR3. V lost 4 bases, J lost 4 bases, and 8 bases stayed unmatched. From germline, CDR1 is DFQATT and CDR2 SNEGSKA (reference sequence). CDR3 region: CSATGTGGRSTEAFF. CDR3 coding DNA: TGCAGTGCTACCGGGACAGGGGGTCGGTCCACTGAAGCTTTCTTT.

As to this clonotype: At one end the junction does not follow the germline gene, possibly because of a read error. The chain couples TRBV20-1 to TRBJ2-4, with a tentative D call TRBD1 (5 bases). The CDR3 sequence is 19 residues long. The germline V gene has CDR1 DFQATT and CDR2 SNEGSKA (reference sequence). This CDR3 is CNARAVDRALQVAKNIQYF. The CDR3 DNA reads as TGTAATGCTAGAGCCGTAGACCGGGCCCTACAGGTGGCCAAAAACATTCAGTACTTC.

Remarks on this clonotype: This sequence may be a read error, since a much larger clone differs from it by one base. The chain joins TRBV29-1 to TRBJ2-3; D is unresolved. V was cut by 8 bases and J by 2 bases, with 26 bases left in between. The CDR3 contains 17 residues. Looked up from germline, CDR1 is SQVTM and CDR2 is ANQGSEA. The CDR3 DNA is TGCAGCATTGGTGCGGACCACTTCACGGGCCCCACAGATACGCAGTATTTT. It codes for CSIGADHFTGPTDTQYF.

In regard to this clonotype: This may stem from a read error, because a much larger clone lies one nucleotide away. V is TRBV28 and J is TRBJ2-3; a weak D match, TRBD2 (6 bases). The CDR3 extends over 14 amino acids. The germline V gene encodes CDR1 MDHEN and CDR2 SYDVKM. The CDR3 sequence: CASSFLSGTDMQYF. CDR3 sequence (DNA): TGTGCCAGCAGTTTCCTTAGCGGCACAGATATGCAGTATTTT.

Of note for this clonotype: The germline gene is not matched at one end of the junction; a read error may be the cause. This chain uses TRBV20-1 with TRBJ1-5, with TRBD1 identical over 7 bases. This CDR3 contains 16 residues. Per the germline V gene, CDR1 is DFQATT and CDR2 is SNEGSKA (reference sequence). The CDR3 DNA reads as TGCACTGCTAGAGCTAGGACAGGCCATAGCAATCAGCCTCAGCATTTT. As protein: CTARARTGHSNQPQHF.

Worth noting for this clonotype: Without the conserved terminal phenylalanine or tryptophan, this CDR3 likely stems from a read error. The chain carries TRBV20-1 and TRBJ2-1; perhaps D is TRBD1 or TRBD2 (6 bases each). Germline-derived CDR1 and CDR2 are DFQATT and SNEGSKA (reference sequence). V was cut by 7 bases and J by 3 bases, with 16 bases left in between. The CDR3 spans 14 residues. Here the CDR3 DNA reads TGCAGTGTTAGGGGGACTTTGCTCTACAATGAGCAGTTCTTA. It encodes CSVRGTLLYNEQFL.

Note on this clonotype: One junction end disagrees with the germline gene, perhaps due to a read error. CDR3 region: CASNSGTAYYEQYF. The CDR3, as DNA: TGTGCCAGCAATTCCGGGACAGCCTATTACGAACAGTACTTC. J is TRBJ2-7 and V is TRBV6-5; 7 bases are shared with TRBD1. CDR1 MNHEY and CDR2 SVGAGI come from the germline V gene. The CDR3 consists of 14 residues.

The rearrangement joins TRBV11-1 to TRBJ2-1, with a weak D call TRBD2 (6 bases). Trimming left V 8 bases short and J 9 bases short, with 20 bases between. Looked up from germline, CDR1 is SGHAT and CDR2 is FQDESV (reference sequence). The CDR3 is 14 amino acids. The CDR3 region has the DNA TGTGCCAGCGATGCTTACGGGACCGGGGGTGAGCAGTTCTTC. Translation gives CASDAYGTGGEQFF.

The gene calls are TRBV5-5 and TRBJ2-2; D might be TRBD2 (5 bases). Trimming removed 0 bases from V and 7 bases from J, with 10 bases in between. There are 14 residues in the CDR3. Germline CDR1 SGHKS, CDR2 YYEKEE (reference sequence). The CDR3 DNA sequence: TGTGCCAGCAGCTTGGTTGGAGGCAACGGGGAGCTGTTTTTT. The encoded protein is CASSLVGGNGELFF.

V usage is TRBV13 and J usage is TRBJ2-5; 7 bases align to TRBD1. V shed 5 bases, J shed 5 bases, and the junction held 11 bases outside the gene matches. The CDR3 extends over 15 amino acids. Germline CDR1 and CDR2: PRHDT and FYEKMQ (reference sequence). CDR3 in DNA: TGTGCCAGCAGCACGGCGCCAGGGGGTTGGGAGACCCAGTACTTC. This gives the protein CASSTAPGGWETQYF.

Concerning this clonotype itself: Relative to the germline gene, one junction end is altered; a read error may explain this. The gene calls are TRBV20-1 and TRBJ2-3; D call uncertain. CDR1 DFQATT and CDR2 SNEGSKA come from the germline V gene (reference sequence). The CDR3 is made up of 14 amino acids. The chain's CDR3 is CNARDGRIGDTQYF. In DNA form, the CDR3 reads TGCAATGCTAGAGATGGACGGATCGGTGATACGCAGTATTTT.